This TCR beta chain was sequenced in a study of blood T cell repertoires in COVID-19. Whole-study context: Acute-phase and convalescent COVID-19 samples originated in the United States, Italy and Spain. From T cells, B-cell-depleted T cells, or PBMCs came the material, which was cDNA or gDNA.

Per the original data handling: Amplification with reference gene primers provided the estimates of nucleated cell counts. This table comes from immunoSEQ multiplex PCR, and its TCRdb copy is limited to in-frame clones, with some not included. V and J calls and clone size are copied from that table; D and trimming were computed from the DNA. Among fewer than 150,000 clones listed, about nine tenths were seen once. The CDR3 covers 14 residues. V lost 5 bases and J 3 bases, leaving 14 bases between the germline ends. Germline loops: CDR1 SEHNR, CDR2 FQNEAQ (reference sequence). The chain joins TRBV7-9 to TRBJ2-7; D possibly corresponds to TRBD2 (5 bases). This clonotype was sampled from a man aged 50 to 59 with active or convalescent COVID-19. Sample: peripheral blood. CDR3 loop: CASSTMTGVYEQYF. The CDR3 nucleotides read TGTGCCAGCAGCACTATGACCGGGGTCTACGAGCAGTACTTC.